Reported below is one T cell receptor (beta chain). This sample is drawn from a study of control samples from healthy donors and cancer patients. The CDR3 extends over 15 amino acids. Looked up from germline, CDR1 is SGHTA and CDR2 is FQGNSA. Trimming at V came to 3 bases and at J to 3 bases, leaving 5 bases not matched to a gene. Some clones are missing from TCRdb's copy, which holds only in-frame ones; the method was immunoSEQ multiplex PCR. The profile shows roughly 120,000 clones, 80% to 95% of them singletons. Sequenced material: blood. V and J are TRBV7-2 and TRBJ2-3; 8 bases are a match to TRBD2. This TCR was recovered from a woman aged 18 to 35 in good health. In nucleotides, the CDR3 is TGTGCCAGCAGCTTCACGGGAGGGCCGACAGATACGCAGTATTTT. It translates to CASSFTGGPTDTQYF.